The following is a T cell receptor beta chain sequence with its context. Both 60 Vbeta primers and 13 Jbeta primers went into the PCR. Assay: immunoSEQ multiplex PCR; the TCRdb copy retains only in-frame clones and omits some. The sample yields about 160,000 clones, approximately 79% seen once. This specimen belongs to a study of cytomegalovirus exposure and HLA in healthy donors. J gave up 10 bases and V 4 bases, and 8 bases lay outside the gene matches. CDR3 length: 14 amino acids. Germline V gene sequence: CDR1 SGHVS, CDR2 FNYEAQ. The TCR comes from a man aged 45-65 years in good health and CMV-seropositive. Sequenced: PBMCs. This chain connects TRBV7-6 to TRBJ1-4; 8 nucleotides line up with TRBD1. CDR3 protein: CASSSLGTGGKLFF. CDR3 sequence (DNA): TGTGCCAGCAGCTCCCTCGGGACAGGCGGAAAACTGTTTTTT.